Below, one T cell receptor beta chain is given with its context. Its matching antigen is unknown. The data were obtained in a study of T cells in localized non-small cell lung cancer. General study points: Among the top 100 tumor clones, a median about 59 appeared in adjacent lung. Heterogeneity is still possible, as just one tumor region was sequenced. The study linked higher blood T cell density to longer overall survival. Uninvolved neighboring lung showed the greatest T cell clonality, exceeding tumor.

Trimming removed 1 base from V and 4 bases from J, with 14 bases in between. Germline V gene sequence: CDR1 SGHDT, CDR2 YYEEEE. CDR3 length: 15 amino acids. Generated by immunoSEQ multiplex PCR, the TCRdb table keeps only in-frame clones and is missing some. The sample lists approximately 72,000 clones, 80% to 90% occurring once. The sequencing used peripheral blood, collected before any cancer treatment. The chain uses TRBV5-6 and TRBJ1-2; D ambiguous. The sequence derives from a female donor over 55 with stage I lung adenocarcinoma. DNA of the CDR3: TGTGCCAGCAGCTTGAGGGCTGGTTCGGGCTATGGCTACACCTTC. Protein product: CASSLRAGSGYGYTF.